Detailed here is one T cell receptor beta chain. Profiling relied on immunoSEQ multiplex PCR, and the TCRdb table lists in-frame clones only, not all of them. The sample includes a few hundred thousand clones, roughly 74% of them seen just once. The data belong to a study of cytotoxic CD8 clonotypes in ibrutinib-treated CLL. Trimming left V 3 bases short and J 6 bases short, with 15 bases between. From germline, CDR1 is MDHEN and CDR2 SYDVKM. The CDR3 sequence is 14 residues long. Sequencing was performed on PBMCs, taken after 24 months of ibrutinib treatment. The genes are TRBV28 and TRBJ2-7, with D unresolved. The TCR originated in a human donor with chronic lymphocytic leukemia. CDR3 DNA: TGTGCCAGCAGTTTTCGCAGGAATGTGGCCGAGCAGTACTTC. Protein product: CASSFRRNVAEQYF.